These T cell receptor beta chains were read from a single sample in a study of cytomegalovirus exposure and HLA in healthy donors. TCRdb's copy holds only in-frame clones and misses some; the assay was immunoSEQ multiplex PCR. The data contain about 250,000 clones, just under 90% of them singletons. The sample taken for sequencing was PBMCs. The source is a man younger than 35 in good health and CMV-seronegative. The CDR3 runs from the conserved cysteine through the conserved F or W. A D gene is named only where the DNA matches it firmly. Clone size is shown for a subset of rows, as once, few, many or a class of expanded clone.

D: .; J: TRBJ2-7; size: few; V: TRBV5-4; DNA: TGTGCCAGCAGCCCTCGTGGAGGCGACTCCTACGAGCAGTACTTC; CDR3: CASSPRGGDSYEQYF
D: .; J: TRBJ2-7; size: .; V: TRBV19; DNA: TGTGCCAGTACAGGAGGGGAAAGCGAGCAGTACTTC; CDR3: CASTGGESEQYF
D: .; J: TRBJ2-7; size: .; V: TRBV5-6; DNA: TGTGCCAGCCCCCGCAGGGGCTACGAGCAGTACTTC; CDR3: CASPRRGYEQYF
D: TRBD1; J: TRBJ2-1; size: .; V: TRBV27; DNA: TGTGCCAGCAGTTTATCGACAGGGATTTTGGGTAATGAGCAGTTCTTC; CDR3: CASSLSTGILGNEQFF
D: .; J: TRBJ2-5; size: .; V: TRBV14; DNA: TGTGCCAGCAGAAACAGCCAAGAGACCCAGTACTTC; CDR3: CASRNSQETQYF
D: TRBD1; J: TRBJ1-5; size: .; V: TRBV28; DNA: TGTGCCAGCAATGTCAGGGGGACTCAGCCCCAGCATTTT; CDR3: CASNVRGTQPQHF
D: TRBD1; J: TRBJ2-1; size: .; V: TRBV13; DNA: TGTGCCAGCAGCGACGGGACAGGGGTCTACAATGAGCAGTTCTTC; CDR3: CASSDGTGVYNEQFF
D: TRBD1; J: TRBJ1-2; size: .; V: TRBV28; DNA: TGTGCCAGCAGTCATTCCTTTCCTCGAACAGGGGACGGCTACACCTTC; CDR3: CASSHSFPRTGDGYTF
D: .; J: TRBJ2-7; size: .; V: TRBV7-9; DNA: TGTGCCAGCAGCTTAGCAGGGGTCGAGCAGTACTTC; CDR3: CASSLAGVEQYF
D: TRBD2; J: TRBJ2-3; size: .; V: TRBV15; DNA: TGTGCCACCAGCATAGGACTAGCGGGGTTCACAGATACGCAGTATTTT; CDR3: CATSIGLAGFTDTQYF
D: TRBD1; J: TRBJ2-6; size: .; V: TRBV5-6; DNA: TGTGCCAGCAGCCTGGACAGGGTAGTCTCTGGGGCCAACGTCCTGACTTTC; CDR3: CASSLDRVVSGANVLTF
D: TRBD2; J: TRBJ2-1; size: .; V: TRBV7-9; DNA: TGTGCCAGCAGCGCAAGGACGACTAGCGGGAGAAGCAATGAGCAGTTCTTC; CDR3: CASSARTTSGRSNEQFF
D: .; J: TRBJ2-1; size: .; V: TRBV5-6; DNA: TGTGCCAGCAGCTTGCCTCAGGGGGGAAGAAATGAGCAGTTCTTC; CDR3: CASSLPQGGRNEQFF
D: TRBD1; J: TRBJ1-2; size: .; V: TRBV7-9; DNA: TGTGCCAGCAGCACGGGACAGGGGTATGGCTACACCTTC; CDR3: CASSTGQGYGYTF
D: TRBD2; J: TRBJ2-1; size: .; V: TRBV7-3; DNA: TGTGCCAGCAGCTCACTAGCGGGAGGGCCCCATGAGCAGTTCTTC; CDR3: CASSSLAGGPHEQFF
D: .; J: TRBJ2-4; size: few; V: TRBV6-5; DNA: TGTGCCAGCGGATCAGGGCTTGAGGACATTCAGTACTTC; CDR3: CASGSGLEDIQYF
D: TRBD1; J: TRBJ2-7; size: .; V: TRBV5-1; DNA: TGCGCCAGCAGACAACCGGGACAGGGATCTACCGAGCAGTACTTC; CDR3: CASRQPGQGSTEQYF
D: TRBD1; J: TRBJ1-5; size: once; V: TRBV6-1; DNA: TGTGCCAGCAGGACAGGGTCCAGAAGCAATCAGCCCCAGCATTTT; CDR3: CASRTGSRSNQPQHF
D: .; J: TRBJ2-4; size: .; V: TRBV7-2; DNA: TGTGCCAGCAGCCCCGCCGGGGTGGACATTCAGTACTTC; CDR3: CASSPAGVDIQYF
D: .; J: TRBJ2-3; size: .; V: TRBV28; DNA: TGTGCCATCTCCGCCCAAGGGGGGGGCACAGATACGCAGTATTTT; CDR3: CAISAQGGGTDTQYF
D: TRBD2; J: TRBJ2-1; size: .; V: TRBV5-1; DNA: TGCGCCAGCAGCTTGGTCGTACTAGCGGGAGGGGATGAGCAGTTCTTC; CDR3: CASSLVVLAGGDEQFF
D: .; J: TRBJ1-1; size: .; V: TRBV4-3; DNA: TGCGCCAGCAGCCAAGATAGAGGTTTAGATGAAGCTTTCTTT; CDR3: CASSQDRGLDEAFF
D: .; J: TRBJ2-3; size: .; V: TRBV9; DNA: TGTGCCAGCAGCGTAGCATCTAGAAGTGATACGCAGTATTTT; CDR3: CASSVASRSDTQYF
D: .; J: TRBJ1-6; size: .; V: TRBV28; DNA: TGTGCCAGCAGCCAACTACGTTCACCCCTCCACTTT; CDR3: CASSQLRSPLHF
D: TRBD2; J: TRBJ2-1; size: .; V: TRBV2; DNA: TGTGCCAGCAAGAGAGCGGGAGGGAGCTCCTACAATGAGCAGTTCTTC; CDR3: CASKRAGGSSYNEQFF
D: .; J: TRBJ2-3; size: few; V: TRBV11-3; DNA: TGTGCCAGCAGCTCACAGGGAAGGCTAACAGATACGCAGTATTTT; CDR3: CASSSQGRLTDTQYF
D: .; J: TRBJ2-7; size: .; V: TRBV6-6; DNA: TGTGCCAGCAGTTATAGCGCCGAGGGTGGAGCCGAGCAGTACTTC; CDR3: CASSYSAEGGAEQYF
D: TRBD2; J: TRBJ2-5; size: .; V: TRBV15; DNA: TGTGCCACCAGCAGAGTGGGGGGAGGGCCATACAAGACCCAGTACTTC; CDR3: CATSRVGGGPYKTQYF
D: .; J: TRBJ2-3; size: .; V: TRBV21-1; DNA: TGTGCCAGCAGCAACCCGGGACTAGCAATCAGCACAGATACGCAGTATTTT; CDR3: CASSNPGLAISTDTQYF
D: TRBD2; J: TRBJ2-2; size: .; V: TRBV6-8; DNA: TGTGCCAGCAGTCCCGGGACTAGCGGGGGGGCCGACACCGGGGAGCTGTTTTTT; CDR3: CASSPGTSGGADTGELFF
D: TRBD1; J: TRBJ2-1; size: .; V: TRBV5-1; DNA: TGCGCCAGCAGCTTCTTAGGACAGGGGGTGGATGAGCAGTTCTTC; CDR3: CASSFLGQGVDEQFF
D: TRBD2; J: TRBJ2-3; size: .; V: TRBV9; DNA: TGTGCCAGCAGCGTATTTGCGGGGGGCTCTTCAGATACGCAGTATTTT; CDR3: CASSVFAGGSSDTQYF
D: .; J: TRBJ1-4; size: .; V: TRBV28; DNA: TGTGCCAGCAGTTTCCCTGGGAGTAATGAAAAACTGTTTTTT; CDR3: CASSFPGSNEKLFF
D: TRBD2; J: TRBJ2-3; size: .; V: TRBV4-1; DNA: TGCGCCAGCAGCCAACGGACTAGCGGGGGGGTGGCAGATACGCAGTATTTT; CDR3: CASSQRTSGGVADTQYF
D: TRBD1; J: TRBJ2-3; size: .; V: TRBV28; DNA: TGTGCCAGCAGTGCCGGGACAGGGGTAGATACGCAGTATTTT; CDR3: CASSAGTGVDTQYF
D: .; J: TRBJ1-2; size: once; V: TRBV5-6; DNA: TGTGCCAGCAGCTTGGTCGGGGGTTATGGCTACACCTTC; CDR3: CASSLVGGYGYTF
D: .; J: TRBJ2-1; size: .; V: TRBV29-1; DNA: TGCAGCGTTGGCGCAGGGCCGAGCCCTAATGAGCAGTTCTTC; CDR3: CSVGAGPSPNEQFF
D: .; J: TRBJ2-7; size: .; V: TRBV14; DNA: TGTGCCAGCAGCCAAGATTTAAGTAGCGAGCAGTACTTC; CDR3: CASSQDLSSEQYF
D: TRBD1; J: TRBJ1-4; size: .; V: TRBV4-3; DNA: TGCGCCAGCAGCCGCCAACGGGAACAGGGGTGGGAAAAACTGTTTTTT; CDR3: CASSRQREQGWEKLFF
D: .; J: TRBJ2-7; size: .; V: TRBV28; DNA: TGTGCCAGCCCCGGTCGCCTCTCCTACGAGCAGTACTTC; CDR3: CASPGRLSYEQYF
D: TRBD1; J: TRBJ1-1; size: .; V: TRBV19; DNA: TGTGCCAGTAGCGAACAGGGGGCAGTAATTTTGAACACTGAAGCTTTCTTT; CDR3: CASSEQGAVILNTEAFF
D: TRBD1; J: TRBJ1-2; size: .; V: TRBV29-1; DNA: TGCAGCGTTTCCCAGGGGGACGATGGCTACACCTTC; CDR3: CSVSQGDDGYTF
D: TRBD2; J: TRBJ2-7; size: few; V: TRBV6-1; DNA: TGTGCCAGCAGTGAAGTGGGCGGGGGCTACGAGCAGTACTTC; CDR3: CASSEVGGGYEQYF
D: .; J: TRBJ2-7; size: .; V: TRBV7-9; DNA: TGTGCCAGCAGCTTGTTCCCGAATATCGGGAAGATAATCTACGAGCAGTACTTC; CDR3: CASSLFPNIGKIIYEQYF
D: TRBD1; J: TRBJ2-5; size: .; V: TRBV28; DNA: TGTGCCAGCAGTTCGCGACAGGGACAAGAGACCCAGTACTTC; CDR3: CASSSRQGQETQYF
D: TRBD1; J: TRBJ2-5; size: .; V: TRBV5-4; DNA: TGTGCCAGCAGCTTCAAACAGGGGAGACAGACCCAGTACTTC; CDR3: CASSFKQGRQTQYF